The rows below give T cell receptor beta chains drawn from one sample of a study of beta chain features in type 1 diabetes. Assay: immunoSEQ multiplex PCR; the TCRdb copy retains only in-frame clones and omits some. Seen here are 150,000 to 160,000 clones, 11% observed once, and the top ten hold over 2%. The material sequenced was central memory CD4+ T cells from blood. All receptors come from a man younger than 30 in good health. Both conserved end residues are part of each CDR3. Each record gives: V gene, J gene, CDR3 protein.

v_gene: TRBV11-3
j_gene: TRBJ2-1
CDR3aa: CASSLVAAGAPEQFF

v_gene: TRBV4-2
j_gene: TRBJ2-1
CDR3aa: CASSQDYQDYNEQFF

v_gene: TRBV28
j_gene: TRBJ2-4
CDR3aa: CASDAGGAKNIQYF

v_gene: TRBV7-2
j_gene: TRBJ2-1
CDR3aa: CASSLGRAPYVFF

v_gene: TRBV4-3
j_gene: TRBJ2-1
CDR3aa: CASSQETNNEQFF

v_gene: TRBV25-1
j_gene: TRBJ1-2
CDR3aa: CASSDTTGRGYTF

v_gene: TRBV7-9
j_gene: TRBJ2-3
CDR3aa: CATLGGSTDTQYF

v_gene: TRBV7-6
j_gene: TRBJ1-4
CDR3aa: CASSSQGLTLKKWSGKLFF

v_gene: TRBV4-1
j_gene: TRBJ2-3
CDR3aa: CASSQGGGLGVSDTQYF

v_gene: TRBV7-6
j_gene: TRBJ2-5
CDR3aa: CARKDRSHRTQYF

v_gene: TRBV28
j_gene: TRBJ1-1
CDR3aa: CASSSLRQGIFAEAFF

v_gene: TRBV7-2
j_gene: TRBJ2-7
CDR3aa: CASSLGGGYEQYF

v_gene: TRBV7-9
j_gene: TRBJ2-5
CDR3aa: CASSAGLAGETQYF

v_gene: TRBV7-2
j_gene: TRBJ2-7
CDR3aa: CASSHRKRDSAPYF

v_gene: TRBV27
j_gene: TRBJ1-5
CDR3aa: CASSLAGAGPQHF

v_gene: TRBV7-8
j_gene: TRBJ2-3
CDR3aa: CASSLGDSTDTQYF

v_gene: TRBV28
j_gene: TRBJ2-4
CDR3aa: CASEGLANIQYF

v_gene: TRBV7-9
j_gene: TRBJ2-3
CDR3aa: CASSPADRGVADTQYF

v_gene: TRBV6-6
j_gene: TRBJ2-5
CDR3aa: CASSPHGDRQETQYF

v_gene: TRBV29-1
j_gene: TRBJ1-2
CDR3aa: CSVTRTDPGGSF

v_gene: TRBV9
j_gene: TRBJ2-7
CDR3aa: CASSADGGTAGEQYF

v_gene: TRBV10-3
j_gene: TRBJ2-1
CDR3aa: CAVSGAENNEQFF

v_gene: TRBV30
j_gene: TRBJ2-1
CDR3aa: CAWSRGTSGLQWKQFF

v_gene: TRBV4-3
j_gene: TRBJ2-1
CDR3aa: CASSQAGSYEQFF

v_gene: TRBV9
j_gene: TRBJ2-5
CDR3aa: CASSGGEETQYF

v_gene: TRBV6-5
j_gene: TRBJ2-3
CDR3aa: CASSYTGGATDTQYF

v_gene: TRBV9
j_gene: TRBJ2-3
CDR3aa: CASSVSADTQYF

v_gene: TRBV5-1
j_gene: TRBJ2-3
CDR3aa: CASSLARAGTDTQYF

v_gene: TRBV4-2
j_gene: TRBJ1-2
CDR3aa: CASSQDERQGRGYTF

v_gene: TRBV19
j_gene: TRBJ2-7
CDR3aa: CASSTDRYYEQYF

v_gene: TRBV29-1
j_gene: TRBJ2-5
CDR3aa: CSVGGAAETQYF

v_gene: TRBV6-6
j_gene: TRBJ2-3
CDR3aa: CASKEGSSVTDTQYF

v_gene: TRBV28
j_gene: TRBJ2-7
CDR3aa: CASSFRGQGTYEQYF

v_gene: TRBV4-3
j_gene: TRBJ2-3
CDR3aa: CASSQDPSGRSNTQYF

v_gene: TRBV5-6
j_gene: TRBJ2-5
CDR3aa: CASSGAQGAPQTTQYF

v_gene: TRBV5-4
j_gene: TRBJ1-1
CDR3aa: CASSHGGQLNTEAFF

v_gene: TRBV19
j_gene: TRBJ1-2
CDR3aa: CASSSGQGRSPRYGYTF

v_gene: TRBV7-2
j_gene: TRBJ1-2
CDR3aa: CASSLANYGYTF

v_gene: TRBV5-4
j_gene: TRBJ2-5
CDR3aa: CASSLGTSGQETQYF

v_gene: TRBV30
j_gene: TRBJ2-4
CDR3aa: CAWRGTTGQVPIQYF

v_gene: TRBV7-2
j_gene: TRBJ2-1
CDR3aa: CASSLRPGLAGNNEQFF

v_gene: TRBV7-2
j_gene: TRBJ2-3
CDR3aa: CASSLFAGGTTDTQYF

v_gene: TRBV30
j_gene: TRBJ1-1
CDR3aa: CAWSVQTASEAFF

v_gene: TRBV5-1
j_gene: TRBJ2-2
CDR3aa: CASSLEVFSGTGELFF

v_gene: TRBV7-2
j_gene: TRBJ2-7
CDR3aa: CASSAPGQPPYEQYF

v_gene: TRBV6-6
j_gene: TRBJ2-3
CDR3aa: CASRLQGEGTDTQYF

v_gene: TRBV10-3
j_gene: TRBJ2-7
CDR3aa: CAISDGYEQYF

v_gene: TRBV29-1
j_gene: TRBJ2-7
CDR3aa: CSVGRTGSYEQYF

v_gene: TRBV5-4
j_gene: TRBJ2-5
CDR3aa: CASSTGWETQYF